Shown below are 17 T cell receptor beta chains from a single sample sequenced in a study of PD-L1 blockade in urothelial cancer. The data were produced by immunoSEQ multiplex PCR, yet TCRdb's version contains in-frame clones alone and is incomplete. The sample lists 70,000 or so clones, approximately 87% occurring once. Time point: pretreatment peripheral blood. Sequenced material: PBMCs, taken around atezolizumab (anti-PD-L1) treatment. All receptors derive from a man between 65 and 85 years old with urothelial cancer.

The rearrangement links TRBV7-2 to TRBJ2-1; 9 nucleotides agree with TRBD2. The CDR3 length is 15 residues. Germline loops: CDR1 SGHTA, CDR2 FQGNSA. V was clipped by 4 bases and J by 5 bases; unmatched bases: 6. CDR3 residues: CASSYVAGADNEQFF. In DNA, the CDR3 is TGTGCCAGCAGCTACGTAGCGGGAGCGGACAATGAGCAGTTCTTC.

The J gene is TRBJ2-3, the V gene TRBV27; D may be TRBD1 (6 bases). Trimming cost V 6 bases and J 10 bases, with 17 bases left between them. The CDR3 spans 13 residues. Germline V lookup: CDR1 MNHEY, CDR2 SMNVEV (reference sequence). CDR3 nucleotide sequence: TGTGCCAGCAGCGGAACAGGGTCGGGGTCGCAGTATTTT. Protein sequence: CASSGTGSGSQYF.

The rearrangement uses TRBV5-1 and TRBJ1-3, with 7 nucleotides matching TRBD1. The CDR3 consists of 14 residues. Trimming cost V 4 bases and J 2 bases; bases outside gene matches: 3. Germline V gene data show CDR1 as SGHRS and CDR2 as YFSETQ. The CDR3 sequence: CASSPDRPGNTIYF. The CDR3 DNA is TGCGCCAGCAGCCCGGACAGGCCTGGAAACACCATATATTTT.

This clone was seen a single time. The rearrangement joins TRBV21-1 to TRBJ2-7; TRBD2 was called by the table and not checked on the DNA. TRBV21-1 is a pseudogene. There are 11 residues in the CDR3. In DNA form, the CDR3 reads TGTCGGGGAGGCGGGATCTACGAGCAGTACTTC. This sequence encodes CRGGGIYEQYF.

The V and J genes are TRBV27 and TRBJ2-3; 12 bases are shared with TRBD2. V lost 3 bases to trimming and J lost 5 bases; unmatched junction nucleotides: 12. Germline lookup yields CDR1 MNHEY and CDR2 SMNVEV (reference sequence). The CDR3 spans 18 residues. The CDR3 loop reads CASSFLSPASGRGDTQYF. The DNA for the CDR3 is TGTGCCAGCAGTTTTTTGTCTCCCGCTAGCGGGAGGGGAGATACGCAGTATTTT.

V gene TRBV7-8 combines with J gene TRBJ2-5, with D unresolved. The V and J ends lost 4 bases and 13 bases respectively, with 13 bases between them. Germline CDR1 is SGHVS and CDR2 is FQNEAQ. The CDR3 is made up of 11 amino acids. CDR3 sequence (DNA): TGTGCCAGCAGCTCCCCGGTGAGATGGTACTTC. Protein product: CASSSPVRWYF.

The DNA of the CDR3 is TGCGCCAGCAGCCCGGACAGGGACACCGGGGAGCTGTTTTTT. It specifies CASSPDRDTGELFF. The chain recombines TRBV5-1 with TRBJ2-2, with 8 bases that match TRBD1. The CDR3 is 14 residues long. Germline V CDR1 and CDR2: SGHRS, YFSETQ. Trimming took 4 bases from V and 3 from J; bases not matched to a gene: 2.

The rearrangement links TRBV19 to TRBJ2-7, with 10 bases aligning to TRBD2. This CDR3 comprises 15 residues. With V trimmed by 5 bases and J by 3 bases, 7 bases remained unmatched. The germline CDR1 and CDR2 sequences are LNHDA and SQIVND (reference sequence). CDR3 sequence reads: CASSPSGRGYYEQYF. The CDR3 DNA reads TGTGCCAGTAGTCCCAGCGGGAGGGGATACTACGAGCAGTACTTC.

This clone has only one observation. V gene TRBV30 combines with J gene TRBJ2-1; 7 bases match TRBD2. The germline V gene encodes CDR1 GTSNPN and CDR2 SVGIG (reference sequence). The CDR3 runs to 15 residues. The ends lost 2 bases at V and 6 bases at J; junction bases unmatched: 10. The CDR3 DNA reads as TGTGCCTGGAGTACCCGACGACTAGCAGGCAATGAGCAGTTCTTC. It yields the protein CAWSTRRLAGNEQFF.

The V gene is TRBV29-1, the J gene TRBJ2-1; 12 positions match TRBD2. Germline lookup yields CDR1 SQVTM and CDR2 ANQGSEA. The CDR3 runs to 12 residues. V shed 7 bases, J shed 7 bases, and the junction held 2 bases outside the gene matches. CDR3 bases: TGCAGCGCGACTAGCGGGAGTAATGAGCAGTTCTTC. Encoded protein: CSATSGSNEQFF.

The chain links TRBV5-1 to TRBJ2-1; no reliable D call. In germline, CDR1 is SGHRS, CDR2 YFSETQ. Trimming removed 1 base at V and 3 bases at J, with 8 bases between. CDR3 size: 14 residues. DNA for the CDR3: TGCGCCAGCAGCTTGTCATACATCTACAATGAGCAGTTCTTC. Encoded protein: CASSLSYIYNEQFF.

This rearrangement joins TRBV27 to TRBJ2-7; TRBD2 matches at 13 bases. Germline V gives CDR1 MNHEY, CDR2 SMNVEV (reference sequence). V lost 5 bases, J lost 0 bases, and 4 bases stayed unmatched. The CDR3 loop spans 16 amino acids. Here the CDR3 reads CASSHRTSGSSYEQYF. DNA of the CDR3: TGTGCCAGCAGTCACCGGACTAGCGGGAGCTCCTACGAGCAGTACTTC.

The V and J genes are TRBV5-4 and TRBJ2-2; TRBD2 matches 7 bases. CDR1 is SGHNT, CDR2 YYREEE, per germline (reference sequence). The trim removed 0 bases at V and 6 bases at J, leaving 8 bases unmatched. The CDR3 extends over 16 amino acids. The CDR3 here is CASSLGGGSIAGELFF. Here the CDR3 DNA reads TGTGCCAGCAGCTTGGGAGGCGGGAGTATAGCCGGGGAGCTGTTTTTT.

The CDR3 nucleotides are TGTGCCAGCAGTCCGACTAGCGGCCTCTCCTACGAGCAGTACTTC. Protein: CASSPTSGLSYEQYF. The chain uses TRBV28 and TRBJ2-7, with 9 bases matching TRBD2. V lost 5 bases to trimming and J lost 0 bases; unmatched junction nucleotides: 5. Germline CDR1 MDHEN, CDR2 SYDVKM. The CDR3 spans 15 residues.

The chain carries TRBV2 and TRBJ2-3; 10 bases map to TRBD1. CDR1 SNHLY and CDR2 FYNNEI come from the germline V gene. Trimming removed 10 bases from V and 5 bases from J; junction bases left unmatched: 6. This CDR3 comprises 13 residues. Written as DNA, the CDR3 is TGTGCCACCGACAGGGGGCGCGGAGATACGCAGTATTTT. Its protein is CATDRGRGDTQYF.

This clone was seen more than once but under ten times. V is TRBV6-5 and J is TRBJ2-2; weak D call: TRBD2 (6 bases). Germline values: CDR1 MNHEY, CDR2 SVGAGI. The CDR3 runs 13 residues. The V end was cut by 10 bases, the J end by 6 bases, with 15 bases between. CDR3 DNA sequence: TGTGCCACCGAGGGAGCGGGCCCCGGGGAGCTGTTTTTT. Translating gives CATEGAGPGELFF.

This clone was seen only once. The gene calls are TRBV5-1 and TRBJ2-7; the D is unclear. Germline loops: CDR1 SGHRS, CDR2 YFSETQ. CDR3 length: 16 amino acids. Trimming removed 4 bases at V and 0 bases at J, with 17 bases between. In DNA, the CDR3 is TGCGCCAGCAGCCTGCTCGTTACAGCTCACTCCTACGAGCAGTACTTC. As protein: CASSLLVTAHSYEQYF.